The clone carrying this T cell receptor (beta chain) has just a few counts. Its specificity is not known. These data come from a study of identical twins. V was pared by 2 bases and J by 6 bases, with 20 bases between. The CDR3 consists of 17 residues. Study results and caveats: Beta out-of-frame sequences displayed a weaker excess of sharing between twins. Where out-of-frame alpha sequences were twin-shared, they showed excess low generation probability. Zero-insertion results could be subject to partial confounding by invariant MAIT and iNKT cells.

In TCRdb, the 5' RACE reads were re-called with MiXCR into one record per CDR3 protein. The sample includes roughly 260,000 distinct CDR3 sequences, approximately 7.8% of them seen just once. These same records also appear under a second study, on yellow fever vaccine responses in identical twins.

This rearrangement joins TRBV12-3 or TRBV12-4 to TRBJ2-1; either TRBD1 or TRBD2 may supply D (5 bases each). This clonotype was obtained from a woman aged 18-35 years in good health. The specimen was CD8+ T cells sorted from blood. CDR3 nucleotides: TGTGCCAGCAGTTTAATTGATGCTACGGGGCCGGGCAATGAGCAGTTCTTC. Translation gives CASSLIDATGPGNEQFF.